The sequence of this T cell receptor beta chain was determined in a study of vaccination effects on CD4 cells after COVID-19 (dated by TCRdb to between 2021 and 2022). For the wider study: Post-vaccine samples across the study were collected a median of 72 days after the second dose, with a range of 14 to 241. The full study included 10 COVID-19 convalescent patients and a few SARS-CoV-2-naive healthy vaccine recipients. In both COVID-19 convalescent patients and infection-naive vaccine recipients, the study compared SARS-CoV-2 spike-specific CD4+ TCR repertoires from before mRNA vaccination with those from after it. In the study, cultures from other donors were sequenced using the Oncomine TCR Beta short-read assay on an Illumina iSeq 100.

Points on this clone: Its antigen remains unidentified. No much larger clone is present one base from it, and per-base qualities are unavailable.

To identify antigen-specific CD4+ T cell clonotypes by their expansion, the ViraFEST assay first stimulated PBMC with viral peptide pools and then applied TCR sequencing. After about 10 days of culture, CD4+ T cells were isolated with the EasySep CD4+ T cell isolation kit. Each participant got two doses of an mRNA SARS-CoV-2 vaccine, either BNT162b2 or mRNA-1273. None of the healthy vaccine recipients had a prior SARS-CoV-2 infection, which was confirmed by nucleocapsid antibody tests that came back negative both before and after vaccination. Over 1.5 million PBMC per well were cultured with roughly 10 ug/ml peptides in IMDM containing 5% human AB serum, around 9.7 IU/ml IL-2 and gentamicin. On days 3 and 7, half of the culture medium was replaced with fresh IL-2-containing medium. Each peptide stimulation condition was cultured in triplicate wells unless otherwise noted. Using Ficoll-Paque Plus gradient centrifugation, PBMC were separated from whole blood and then either used fresh or cryopreserved at -140C. The overlapping peptide pools covered the spike proteins of SARS-CoV-2 and of the common cold coronaviruses HCoV-NL63, HCoV-OC43 and HCoV-229E. Genomic DNA was extracted from cultured CD4+ T cells with the QIAamp micro DNA kit.

Sequences SEHNR (CDR1) and FQNEAQ (CDR2) are obtained from the germline V gene (reference sequence). The CDR3 measures 13 amino acids from cysteine to phenylalanine. Kept here is only the CDR3 DNA, which spans 39 bases and is read in frame from base 1. The V and J ends are trimmed by 4 bases and 4 bases, leaving 7 bases between them. Findings and caveats that apply to the study as a whole: Marked clonal contraction was observed in both infection-induced and vaccine-induced clones at late post-vaccination timepoints, consistent with waning T cell responses. Among healthy vaccine recipients, nearly all vaccine-induced clones were SARS-CoV-2 mono-reactive, and only 1 of 255 was cross-reactive with common cold coronaviruses. The study was limited by a small number of convalescent patients, and early post-infection timepoints were lacking.

Libraries were prepared through the immunoSEQ multiplex PCR assay. DNA from the cultured, isolated CD4+ T cells was subjected to TCR beta CDR3 sequencing. In the source study's methods: Non-productive TCR sequences were removed and reads were trimmed to the CDR3 region, keeping CDR3s of at least 7 amino acids. The MANAFEST web app was used to identify antigen-specific clonotypes by comparing expansion in peptide wells with expansion in reference cultures. Positive clones required FDR<0.05 expansion versus reference and all other wells, odds ratio above 5, and frequency above 0.1% in two replicate wells. Clonotypes significantly expanded in SARS-CoV-2 spike wells and in at least one common cold coronavirus spike condition were defined as cross-reactive. Using the stringdist R package, CDR3 similarity was measured by Levenshtein distance, and unrooted trees were constructed with ape in R 3.6.1. The clones in this table, taken by TCRdb from immuneACCESS, are in-frame only. Not every clone is retained; where verified, under half of the shortfall comes from an unresolved V gene, and the cause of the rest is unknown. That table is the source of V, J and clone size, and D and trimming were worked out from the DNA. The sample table records 35,000 to 45,000 clones; approximately 82% of these occur just once. Of the sample, around 2% falls within the top ten clones.

This TCR derives from a human donor who received a COVID-19 vaccine. Some clones in this sample may be carry-over from other donors' samples. Sequencing was performed on CD4+ T cells from PBMCs cultured with HCoV-NL63 spike peptides, taken after COVID-19 vaccination. The cell subset or site label here, explained by the study, means: HCoV-NL63 spike overlapping peptide pool stimulation. The receptor chain draws on TRBV7-9 and TRBJ1-4; no confident D gene assignment can be made. CDR3 region: CASSSFLNEKLFF. The DNA reads TGTGCCAGCAGCTCCTTCCTTAATGAAAAACTGTTTTTT.